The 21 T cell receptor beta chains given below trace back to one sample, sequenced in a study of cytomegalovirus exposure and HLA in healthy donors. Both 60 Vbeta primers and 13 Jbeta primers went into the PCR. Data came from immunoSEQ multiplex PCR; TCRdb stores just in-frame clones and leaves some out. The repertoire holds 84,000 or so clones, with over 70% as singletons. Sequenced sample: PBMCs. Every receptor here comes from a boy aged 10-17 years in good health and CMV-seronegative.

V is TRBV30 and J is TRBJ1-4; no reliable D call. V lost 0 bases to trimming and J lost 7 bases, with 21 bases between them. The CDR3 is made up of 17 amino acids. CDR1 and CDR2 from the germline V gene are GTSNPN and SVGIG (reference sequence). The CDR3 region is CAWSVESKRAQSEKLFF. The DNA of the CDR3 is TGTGCCTGGAGTGTCGAGAGTAAGAGGGCGCAATCTGAAAAACTGTTTTTT.

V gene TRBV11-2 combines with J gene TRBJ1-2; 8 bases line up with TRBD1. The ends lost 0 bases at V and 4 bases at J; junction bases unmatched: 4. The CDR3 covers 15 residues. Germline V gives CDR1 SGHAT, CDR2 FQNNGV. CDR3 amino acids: CASSLDLTGGYGYTF. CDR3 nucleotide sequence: TGTGCCAGCAGCTTAGATCTCACAGGGGGCTATGGCTACACCTTC.

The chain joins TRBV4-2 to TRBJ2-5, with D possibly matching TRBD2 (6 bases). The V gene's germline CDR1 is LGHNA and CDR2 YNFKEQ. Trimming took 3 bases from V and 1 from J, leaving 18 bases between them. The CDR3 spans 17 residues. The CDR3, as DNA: TGTGCCAGCAGCCAGTCCTCTCTAGCGCCCCTCCAAGAGACCCAGTACTTC. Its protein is CASSQSSLAPLQETQYF.

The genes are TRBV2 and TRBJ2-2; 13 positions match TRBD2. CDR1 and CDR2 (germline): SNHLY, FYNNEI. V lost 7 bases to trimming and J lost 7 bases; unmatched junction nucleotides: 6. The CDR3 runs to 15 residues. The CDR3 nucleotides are TGTGCCAGCACTGGACTAGCGGGAGAGGACGGGGAGCTGTTTTTT. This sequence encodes CASTGLAGEDGELFF.

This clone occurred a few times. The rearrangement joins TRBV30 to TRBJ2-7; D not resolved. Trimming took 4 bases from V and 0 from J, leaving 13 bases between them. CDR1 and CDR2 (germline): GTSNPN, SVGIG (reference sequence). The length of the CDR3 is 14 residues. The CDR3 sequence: CAWMRSLNSYEQYF. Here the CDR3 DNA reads TGTGCCTGGATGCGGTCTTTAAACTCCTACGAGCAGTACTTC.

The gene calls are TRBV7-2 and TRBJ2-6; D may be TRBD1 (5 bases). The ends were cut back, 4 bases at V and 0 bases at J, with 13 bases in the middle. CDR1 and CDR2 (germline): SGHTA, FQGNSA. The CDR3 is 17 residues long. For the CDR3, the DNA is TGTGCCAGCAGCTCTACAGGATTTTCCTCTGGGGCCAACGTCCTGACTTTC. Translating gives CASSSTGFSSGANVLTF.

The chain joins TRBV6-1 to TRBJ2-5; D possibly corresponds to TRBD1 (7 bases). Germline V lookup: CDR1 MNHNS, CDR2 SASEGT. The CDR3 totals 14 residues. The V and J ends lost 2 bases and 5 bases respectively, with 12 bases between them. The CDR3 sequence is CASSESGGGETQYF. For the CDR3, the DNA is TGTGCCAGCAGTGAATCAGGGGGAGGCGAGACCCAGTACTTC.

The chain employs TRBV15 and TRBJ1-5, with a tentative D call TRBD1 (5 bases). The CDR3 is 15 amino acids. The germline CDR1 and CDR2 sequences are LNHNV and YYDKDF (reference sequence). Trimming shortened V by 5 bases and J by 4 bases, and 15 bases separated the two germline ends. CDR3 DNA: TGTGCCACCAGCGGGGGGAGTAAGGGAAATCAGCCCCAGCATTTT. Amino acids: CATSGGSKGNQPQHF.

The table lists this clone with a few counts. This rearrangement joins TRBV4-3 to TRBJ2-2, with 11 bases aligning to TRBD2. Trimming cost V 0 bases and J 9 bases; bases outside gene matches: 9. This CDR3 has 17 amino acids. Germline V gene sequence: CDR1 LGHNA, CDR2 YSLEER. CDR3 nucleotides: TGCGCCAGCAGCCAAGATAGAGTAGCGGGGGGGAACCGGGAGCTGTTTTTT. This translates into CASSQDRVAGGNRELFF.

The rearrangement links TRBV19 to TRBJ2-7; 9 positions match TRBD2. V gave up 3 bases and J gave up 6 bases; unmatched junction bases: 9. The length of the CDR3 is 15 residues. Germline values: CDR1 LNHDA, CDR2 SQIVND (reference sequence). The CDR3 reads CASSMAAGGPGEQYF. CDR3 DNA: TGTGCCAGTAGTATGGCGGCGGGAGGGCCAGGCGAGCAGTACTTC.

The CDR3 protein is CASSYSAGLLGYGYTF. DNA of the CDR3: TGTGCCAGCAGTTACTCGGCAGGCCTATTGGGCTATGGCTACACCTTC. This rearrangement joins TRBV6-5 to TRBJ1-2; no firm D call. The germline V gene has CDR1 MNHEY and CDR2 SVGAGI. With 0 bases removed from V and 4 bases from J, the gap between germline ends came to 15 bases. The CDR3 has 16 residues.

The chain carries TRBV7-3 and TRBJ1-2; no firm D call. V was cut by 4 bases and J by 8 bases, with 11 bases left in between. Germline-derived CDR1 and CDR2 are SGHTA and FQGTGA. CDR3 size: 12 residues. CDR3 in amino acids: CASSSLGGGYTF. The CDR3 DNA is TGTGCCAGCAGCTCCTTGGGAGGGGGCTACACCTTC.

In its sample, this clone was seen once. The CDR3 sequence is CAWSPPPRYQPQHF. The CDR3 bases are TGTGCCTGGAGTCCCCCTCCTAGGTATCAGCCCCAGCATTTT. J is TRBJ1-5 and V is TRBV30; D gene ambiguous. The CDR3 contains 14 residues. V was clipped by 2 bases and J by 5 bases, with 13 bases between them. Germline lookup yields CDR1 GTSNPN and CDR2 SVGIG (reference sequence).

DNA of the CDR3: TGTGCCAGCAGCCTACGACTAGCGGGAGGGGCCTACGAGCAGTACTTC. Protein product: CASSLRLAGGAYEQYF. The J gene is TRBJ2-7, the V gene TRBV28; 14 bases line up with TRBD2. CDR1 and CDR2 from the germline V gene are MDHEN and SYDVKM. This CDR3 spans 16 amino acids. Trimming removed 6 bases from V and 2 bases from J; junction bases left unmatched: 6.

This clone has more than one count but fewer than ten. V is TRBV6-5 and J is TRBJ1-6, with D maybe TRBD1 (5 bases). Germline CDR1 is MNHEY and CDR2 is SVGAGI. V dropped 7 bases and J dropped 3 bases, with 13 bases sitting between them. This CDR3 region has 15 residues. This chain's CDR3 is CASKEGDHYNSPLHF. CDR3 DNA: TGTGCCAGCAAGGAAGGGGATCACTATAATTCACCCCTCCACTTT.

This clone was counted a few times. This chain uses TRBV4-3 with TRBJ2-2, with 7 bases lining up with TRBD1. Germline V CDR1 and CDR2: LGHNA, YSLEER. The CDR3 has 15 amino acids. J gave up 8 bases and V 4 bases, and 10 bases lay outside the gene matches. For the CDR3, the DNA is TGCGCCAGCAGCCGATCGCACAGGGGAGCAGGGGAGCTGTTTTTT. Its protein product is CASSRSHRGAGELFF.

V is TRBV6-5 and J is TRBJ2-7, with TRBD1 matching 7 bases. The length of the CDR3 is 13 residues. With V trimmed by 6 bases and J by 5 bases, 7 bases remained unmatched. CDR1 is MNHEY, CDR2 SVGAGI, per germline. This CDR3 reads CASRDRDSHEQYF. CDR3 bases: TGTGCCAGCAGAGACCGGGACAGCCACGAGCAGTACTTC.

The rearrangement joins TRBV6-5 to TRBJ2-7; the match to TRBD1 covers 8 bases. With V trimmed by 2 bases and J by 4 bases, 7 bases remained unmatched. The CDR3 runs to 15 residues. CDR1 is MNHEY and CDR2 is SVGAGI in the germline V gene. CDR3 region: CASSYGQGILYEQYF. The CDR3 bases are TGTGCCAGCAGTTACGGACAGGGAATACTATACGAGCAGTACTTC.

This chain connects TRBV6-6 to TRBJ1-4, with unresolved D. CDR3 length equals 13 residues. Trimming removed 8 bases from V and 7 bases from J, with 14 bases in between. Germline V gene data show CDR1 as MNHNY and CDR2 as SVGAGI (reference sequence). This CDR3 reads CASRGGYGEKLFF. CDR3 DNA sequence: TGTGCCAGCCGCGGCGGGTACGGTGAAAAACTGTTTTTT.

CDR3 bases: TGTGCTAGTGGCCGGACAGGGGGGAACGAGCAGTACTTC. This sequence encodes CASGRTGGNEQYF. The chain employs TRBV12-5 and TRBJ2-7, with 10 bases that match TRBD1. CDR3 length: 13 amino acids. V lost 6 bases, J lost 5 bases, and 4 bases stayed unmatched. From germline, CDR1 is LGHNT and CDR2 FRNRAP.

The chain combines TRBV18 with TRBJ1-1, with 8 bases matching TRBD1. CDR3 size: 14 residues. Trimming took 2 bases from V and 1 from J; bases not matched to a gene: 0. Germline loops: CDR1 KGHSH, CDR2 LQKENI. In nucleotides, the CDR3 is TGTGCCAGCTCACCAGACAGGGGGAACACTGAAGCTTTCTTT. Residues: CASSPDRGNTEAFF.